A single sample is the source of the 13 T cell receptor beta chains below, sequenced in a study of shared clonotypes between healthy human individuals. The naive CD8 population came from CD45RO-negative cells selected for CCR7, without terminally differentiated effector memory CD45RA+ cells. TCRdb's copy holds only in-frame clones and misses some; the assay was immunoSEQ multiplex PCR. The sample has around 2,000,000 clones; roughly 94% are singletons. The specimen sequenced was naive CD8+ T cells sorted from blood. These receptors all stem from a young man in good health.

Remarks on this clone: The sample holds other DNA sequences that translate to the same CDR3. The chain employs TRBV5-1 and TRBJ2-3, with 9 bases matching TRBD1. J gave up 4 bases and V 0 bases, and 0 bases lay outside the gene matches. CDR3 length: 14 residues. Germline values: CDR1 SGHRS, CDR2 YFSETQ. DNA of the CDR3: TGCGCCAGCAGCTTGGGACAGGGGGCAGATACGCAGTATTTT. Protein sequence: CASSLGQGADTQYF.

The chain recombines TRBV6-1 with TRBJ1-2; D is perhaps TRBD1 (5 bases). The V gene lost 3 bases and the J gene lost 7 bases, with 12 bases spanning the gap. Germline V gene data show CDR1 as MNHNS and CDR2 as SASEGT. The CDR3 contains 13 residues. The DNA for the CDR3 is TGTGCCAGCAGTGATGGGAGGGGAGGTGGCTACACCTTC. Translating it yields CASSDGRGGGYTF.

The rearrangement uses TRBV27 and TRBJ1-2; 10 bases are shared with TRBD1. The CDR3 covers 14 residues. Trimming removed 6 bases from V and 7 bases from J; junction bases left unmatched: 8. Germline CDR1 and CDR2: MNHEY and SMNVEV (reference sequence). CDR3 residues: CASRPGQGIGGYTF. The CDR3 nucleotides read TGTGCCAGCAGGCCGGGACAGGGGATCGGTGGCTACACCTTC.

The chain carries TRBV9 and TRBJ1-2; D not certain. The germline CDR1 and CDR2 sequences are SGDLS and YYNGEE. The CDR3 is 11 amino acids. Deletions cut 4 bases from V and 4 bases from J, with 5 bases between. The CDR3 nucleotides are TGTGCCAGCAGCTCCCTCTATGGCTACACCTTC. This encodes CASSSLYGYTF.

This chain connects TRBV9 to TRBJ2-3; no reliable D call. Germline V gene sequence: CDR1 SGDLS, CDR2 YYNGEE. Trimming cost V 0 bases and J 4 bases, with 12 bases left between them. This CDR3 spans 15 amino acids. In nucleotides, the CDR3 is TGTGCCAGCAGCGTAGTGACCGAGGCCGCAGATACGCAGTATTTT. It translates to CASSVVTEAADTQYF. Together with reference TRBV9 and TRBJ2-3, the CDR3 gives the full variable domain: DSGVTQTPKHLITATGQRVTLRCSPRSGDLSVYWYQQSLDQGLQFLIQYYNGEERAKGNILERFSAQQFPDLHSELNLSSLELGDSALYFCASSVVTEAADTQYFGPGTRLTVL.

V and J are TRBV7-8 and TRBJ2-2, with D possibly TRBD2 on 6 matching bases. Germline V gene sequence: CDR1 SGHVS, CDR2 FQNEAQ. The V and J ends lost 1 base and 8 bases respectively, with 11 bases between them. CDR3 length: 14 amino acids. In DNA, the CDR3 is TGTGCCAGCAGCTTAGTGCTAGCGTCGGGGGAGCTGTTTTTT. Translated, it gives CASSLVLASGELFF.

As regards this clone: Relative to the germline gene, one junction end is altered; a read error may explain this. The CDR3 region is CASSQGLAGGGETQYF. The CDR3 nucleotides read TGTGCTAGCAGCCAGGGACTAGCGGGAGGGGGAGAGACCCAGTACTTC. The V and J genes are TRBV7-7 and TRBJ2-5, with 16 bases matching TRBD2. The germline CDR1 and CDR2 sequences are SSHAT and FNYEAQ (reference sequence). The CDR3 has 16 residues.

The J gene is TRBJ2-1, the V gene TRBV19, with no clear D. The V end was cut by 3 bases, the J end by 6 bases, with 9 bases between. The CDR3 covers 13 residues. CDR1 is LNHDA and CDR2 is SQIVND in the germline V gene (reference sequence). The CDR3, as DNA: TGTGCCAGTAGTATTGATCCCCTCAATGAGCAGTTCTTC. This codes for CASSIDPLNEQFF.

The gene calls are TRBV6-6 and TRBJ1-2; D gene unclear. The CDR3 contains 14 residues. Germline CDR1 is MNHNY and CDR2 is SVGAGI (reference sequence). With 3 bases removed from V and 8 bases from J, the gap between germline ends came to 16 bases. The CDR3 DNA follows: TGTGCCAGCAGTTATGAATTGTGGGCCAGAGGCTACACCTTC. Amino acids: CASSYELWARGYTF.

The CDR3 here is CASSESIPEDEQYF. Written as DNA, the CDR3 is TGTGCCAGCAGTGAATCCATCCCGGAGGACGAGCAGTACTTC. The V call is TRBV6-1, the J call TRBJ2-7, with a weak D call TRBD2 (5 bases). The CDR3 has 14 residues. Germline CDR1 is MNHNS and CDR2 is SASEGT. The V and J ends lost 2 bases and 5 bases respectively, with 13 bases between them.

The chain uses TRBV29-1 and TRBJ2-1, with 7 nucleotides matching TRBD1. The CDR3 totals 17 residues. V was pared by 4 bases and J by 2 bases, with 14 bases of the junction left unmatched. CDR1 and CDR2 (germline): SQVTM, ANQGSEA. Here the CDR3 DNA reads TGCAGCGTTGTGGGGCCGGAGACAGGGAGTCCCTACAATGAGCAGTTCTTC. Translating it yields CSVVGPETGSPYNEQFF.

This clone has only a few counts. This chain joins TRBV19 and TRBJ1-5; 9 bases fit TRBD1. The germline V gene has CDR1 LNHDA and CDR2 SQIVND (reference sequence). This CDR3 region has 14 residues. Trimming at V came to 5 bases and at J to 4 bases, leaving 3 bases not matched to a gene. The CDR3 reads CASSWDRANQPQHF. Written as DNA, the CDR3 is TGTGCCAGTAGTTGGGACAGGGCTAATCAGCCCCAGCATTTT.

The V call is TRBV14, the J call TRBJ2-7; the D is unclear. Trimming shortened V by 0 bases and J by 0 bases, and 18 bases separated the two germline ends. CDR3 size: 18 residues. Germline CDR1 reads SGHDN; CDR2 reads FVKESK. This CDR3 is CASSQDNRKGLSSYEQYF. In nucleotides, the CDR3 is TGTGCCAGCAGCCAAGATAATCGTAAAGGGCTCAGCTCCTACGAGCAGTACTTC. The entire variable domain, with the rest obtained from reference TRBV14 and TRBJ2-7, is as follows: EAGVTQFPSHSVIEKGQTVTLRCDPISGHDNLYWYRRVMGKEIKFLLHFVKESKQDESGMPNNRFLAERTGGTYSTLKVQPAELEDSGVYFCASSQDNRKGLSSYEQYFGPGTRLTVT.